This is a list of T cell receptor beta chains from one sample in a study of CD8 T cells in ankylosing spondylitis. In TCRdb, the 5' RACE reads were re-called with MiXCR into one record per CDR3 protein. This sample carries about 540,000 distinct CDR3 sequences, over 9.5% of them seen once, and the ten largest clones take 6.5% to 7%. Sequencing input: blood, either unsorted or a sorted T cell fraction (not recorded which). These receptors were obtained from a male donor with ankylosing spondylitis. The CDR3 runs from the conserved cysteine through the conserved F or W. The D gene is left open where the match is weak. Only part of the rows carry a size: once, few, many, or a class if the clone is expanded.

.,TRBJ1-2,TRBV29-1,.,TGCAGCGTTTATCCGGGGTATGGCTACACCTTC,CSVYPGYGYTF
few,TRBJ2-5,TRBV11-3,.,TGTGCCAGCAGCTTAGAATCGGGACTTGAGACCCAGTACTTC,CASSLESGLETQYF
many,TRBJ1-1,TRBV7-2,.,TGTGCCAGCAGCTTAGTCCCGCCTAGTCGGAGGAACACTGAAGCTTTCTTT,CASSLVPPSRRNTEAFF
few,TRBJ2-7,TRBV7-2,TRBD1,TGTGCCAGCAGCCCCCCCGGGACAGGGGGCTACCACGAGCAGTACTTC,CASSPPGTGGYHEQYF
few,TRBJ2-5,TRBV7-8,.,TGTGCCAGCAGCCCACGACCGAGATTCCAAGAGACCCAGTACTTC,CASSPRPRFQETQYF
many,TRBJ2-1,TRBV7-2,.,TGTGCCAGCATACAATACGCGGCCTCATACAATGAGCAGTTCTTC,CASIQYAASYNEQFF
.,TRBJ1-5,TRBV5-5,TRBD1,TGTGCCAGCAGCTTCGACAGGGGGCTTGGGAATCAGCCCCAGCATTTT,CASSFDRGLGNQPQHF
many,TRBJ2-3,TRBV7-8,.,TGTGCCAGCAGCTTAGGAGTCGGGGATACCTTCGGGTGGGATACGCAGTATTTT,CASSLGVGDTFGWDTQYF
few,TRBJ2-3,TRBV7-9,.,TGTGCCAGCAGCTGGGCCGGACAGCTCACAGATACGCAGTATTTT,CASSWAGQLTDTQYF
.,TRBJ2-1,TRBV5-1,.,TGCGCCAGCAGCTTGGAGGGGTCGTTTTCCTACAATGAGCAGTTCTTC,CASSLEGSFSYNEQFF
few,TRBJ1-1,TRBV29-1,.,TGCAGCGTCGTTGGGGGGAGGAGAGCTTTCTTT,CSVVGGRRAFF
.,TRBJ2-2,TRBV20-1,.,TGCAGTGCTAGGGGGGAAGCCGGGGAGCTGTTTTTT,CSARGEAGELFF
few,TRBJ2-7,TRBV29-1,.,TGCAGCGTAGCCGTAGGCCGCGGGTACTACGAGCAGTACTTC,CSVAVGRGYYEQYF
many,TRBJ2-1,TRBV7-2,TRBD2,TGTGCCAGCAGCTACCCGGGACTAACTTACAATGAGCAGTTCTTC,CASSYPGLTYNEQFF
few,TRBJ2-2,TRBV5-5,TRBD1,TGTGCCAGCAGCTCCCGGGACAGGGGTTTTGCCGGGGAGCTGTTTTTT,CASSSRDRGFAGELFF
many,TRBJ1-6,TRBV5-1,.,TGCGCCAGCAGCTTGGCAACGGGGGCCGGGGATTCACCCCTCCACTTT,CASSLATGAGDSPLHF
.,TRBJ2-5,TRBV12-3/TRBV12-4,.,TGTGCCAGCAGTTTAGCGCGGTCGTACCAAGAGACCCAGTACTTC,CASSLARSYQETQYF
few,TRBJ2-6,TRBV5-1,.,TGCGCCAGCAGGGACAGCCCCGTTCCAAAACGGCCCTCTGGGGCCAACGTCCTGACTTTC,CASRDSPVPKRPSGANVLTF
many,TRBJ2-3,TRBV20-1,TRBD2,TGCAGTGCTAGAGTCTCAGCGGGAGGGCCACAAGATACGCAGTATTTT,CSARVSAGGPQDTQYF
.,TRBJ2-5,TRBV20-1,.,TGCAGTGCTAGACCCTTAGAGACCCAGTACTTC,CSARPLETQYF
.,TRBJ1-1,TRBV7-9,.,TGTGCCAGCAGCTTGGGGCGCGAAGCTTTCTTT,CASSLGREAFF
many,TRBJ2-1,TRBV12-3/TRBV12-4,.,TGTGCCAGCAGTTTCCGGGGTTCAGGGTCCGGGCAGTTCTTC,CASSFRGSGSGQFF
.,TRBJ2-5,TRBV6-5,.,TGTGCCAGCAGTTACATCGACAGTACACGCGAGACCCAGTACTTC,CASSYIDSTRETQYF
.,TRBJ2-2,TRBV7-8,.,TGTGCCAGCAGCTTATCGGGGAAGGGAGGGGAGCTGTTTTTT,CASSLSGKGGELFF
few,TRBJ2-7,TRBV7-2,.,TGTGCCAGCAGCTTAGTCCCTCGCGGGACCTACGAGCAGTACTTC,CASSLVPRGTYEQYF
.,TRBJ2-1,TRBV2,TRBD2,TGTGCCAGCAGTGAAAGTTTCCTAGCGGGATCCTACAATGAGCAGTTCTTC,CASSESFLAGSYNEQFF
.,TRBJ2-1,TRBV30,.,TGTGCTCATAGGGGCAGCTCCTACAATGAGCAGTTCTTC,CAHRGSSYNEQFF
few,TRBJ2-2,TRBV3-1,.,TGTGCCAGCAGCCAGGTGAACACCGGGGAGCTGTTTTTT,CASSQVNTGELFF
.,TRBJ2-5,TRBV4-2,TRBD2,TGTGCCAGCAGCCCAGGACTAGCTCGAGATGGGGAGACCCAGTACTTC,CASSPGLARDGETQYF
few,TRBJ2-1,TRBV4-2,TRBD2,TGTGCCAGCAGCCAGGGGCGGGAGATCCCCAATGAGCAGTTCTTC,CASSQGREIPNEQFF
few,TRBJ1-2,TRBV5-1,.,TGCGCCAGCAGCCTCGGGCCCAACCTAAACTATGGCTACACCTTC,CASSLGPNLNYGYTF
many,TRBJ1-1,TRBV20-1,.,TGCAGTGCTAGAGTTACAGCTCACATGAACACTGAAGCTTTCTTT,CSARVTAHMNTEAFF
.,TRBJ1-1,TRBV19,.,TGTGCCAGTAGCCAGGTCGGGGGGACCACAGGAGCTTTCTTT,CASSQVGGTTGAFF
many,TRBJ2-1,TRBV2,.,TGTGCCAGCAGTCAGACTAGGGAGCAGTTCTTC,CASSQTREQFF
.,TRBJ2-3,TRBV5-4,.,TGTGCCAGCAACTCGGACGGTAGCACAGATACGCAGTATTTT,CASNSDGSTDTQYF
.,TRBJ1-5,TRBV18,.,TGTGCCAGCTCACCAGTGCAGGGCAGCCAGCCCCAGCATTTT,CASSPVQGSQPQHF
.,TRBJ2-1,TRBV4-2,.,TGTGCCAGCAGCCGTGGGAGCCTCAATGAGCAGTTCTTC,CASSRGSLNEQFF
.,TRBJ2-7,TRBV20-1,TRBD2,TGCAGTGCCACCGGACTAGCGGGAGACCCCTACGAGCAGTACTTC,CSATGLAGDPYEQYF
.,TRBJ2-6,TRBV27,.,TGTGCCAGCAGTTTAAAACCGACAGCCAGCTCTGGGGCCAACGTCCTGACTTTC,CASSLKPTASSGANVLTF
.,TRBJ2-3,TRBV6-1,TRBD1,TGTGCCAGCAGCAGGACAGGGACATATAGCACAGATACGCAGTATTTT,CASSRTGTYSTDTQYF
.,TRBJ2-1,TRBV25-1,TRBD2,TGTGCCAGCAGTGAATTCACTAGCGGGGCAAGGGATGAGCAGTTCTTC,CASSEFTSGARDEQFF
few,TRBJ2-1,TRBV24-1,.,TGTGCCACCAGTGATTTTTTACAGGCTGGGGAGCAGTTCTTC,CATSDFLQAGEQFF
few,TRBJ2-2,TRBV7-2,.,TGTGCCAGCAGCATCCAGCGGGTCTTGAACACCGGGGAGCTGTTTTTT,CASSIQRVLNTGELFF
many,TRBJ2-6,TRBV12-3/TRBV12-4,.,TGTGCCAGCAGTTTACAGAGGCACTCTGGGGCCAACGTCCTGACTTTC,CASSLQRHSGANVLTF
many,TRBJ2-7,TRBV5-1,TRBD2,TGCGCCAGCAGCTTGGGTCCTAGCGGGAGGGCTGGAGAGCAGTACTTC,CASSLGPSGRAGEQYF
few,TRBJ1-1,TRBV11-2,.,TGTGCCAGCAGCTTACTCGGGGTTGGGGACACTGAAGCTTTCTTT,CASSLLGVGDTEAFF
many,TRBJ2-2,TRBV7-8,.,TGTGCCAGCAGCCCACTCGGGCGGACCGGGGAGCTGTTTTTT,CASSPLGRTGELFF
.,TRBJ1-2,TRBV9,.,TGTGCCAGCAGCGTATATGGCGGGCCCTATGGCTACACCTTC,CASSVYGGPYGYTF